This TCR beta chain was obtained from a study of blood T cells in healthy people across ages. The length of the CDR3 is 15 residues. CDR1 and CDR2 from the germline V gene are SGHTA and FQGNSA. V lost 5 bases to trimming and J lost 1 base; unmatched junction nucleotides: 7. Then a second PCR, running roughly 7 to 11 cycles, was carried out with a sample-barcoded 5' primer and a J-beta primer mix. Every sample gave at least 3 million paired-end reads containing CDR3. One entry per CDR3 protein, called by TCRdb with MiXCR from the 5' RACE reads. The profile shows hundreds of thousands of distinct CDR3 sequences, around 38% of them singletons.

The receptor was isolated from a man at least 80 years old in good health. V and J are TRBV7-2 and TRBJ2-7; the match to TRBD1 covers 8 bases. Sequenced material: blood. CDR3 coding DNA: TGTGCCAGCAGCCACCGGGACAGGACTTCCTACGAGCAGTACTTC. Encoded protein: CASSHRDRTSYEQYF.